This is a list of T cell receptor beta chains from one sample in a study of cytomegalovirus exposure and HLA in healthy donors. Sequenced by immunoSEQ multiplex PCR; TCRdb stores in-frame clones only, minus some. The data show about 51,000 clones, and the top ten clones hold 2.3%. Sequenced sample: PBMCs. All receptors derive from a female donor in good health and CMV-seronegative. CDR3s include the opening cysteine and the closing phenylalanine or tryptophan. The D gene is left open where the match is weak.

d_gene | j_gene | v_gene | CDR3aa | CDR3nt
TRBD1 | TRBJ2-1 | TRBV15 | CATSRDIRGTLNEQFF | TGTGCCACCAGCAGAGATATCAGGGGGACCCTCAATGAGCAGTTCTTC
TRBD1 | TRBJ2-7 | TRBV29-1 | CSVGGVGQGNPDNEQYF | TGCAGCGTTGGAGGGGTAGGACAGGGTAATCCGGATAACGAGCAGTACTTC
NA | TRBJ1-2 | TRBV29-1 | CSATSGGRTYGYTF | TGCAGCGCAACTTCGGGGGGGAGGACCTATGGCTACACCTTC
NA | TRBJ1-1 | TRBV5-1 | CASSRSSPVPEEAFF | TGCGCCAGCAGCCGTTCAAGTCCCGTGCCGGAGGAAGCTTTCTTT
TRBD1 | TRBJ2-7 | TRBV9 | CASSVASGTGNEQYF | TGTGCCAGCAGCGTAGCCTCCGGGACAGGGAACGAGCAGTACTTC
NA | TRBJ2-7 | TRBV2 | CASSGDNYEQYF | TGTGCCAGCAGTGGGGACAACTACGAGCAGTACTTC
NA | TRBJ1-2 | TRBV9 | CASSVGSADYGYTF | TGTGCCAGCAGCGTAGGGAGCGCGGACTATGGCTACACCTTC
NA | TRBJ1-2 | TRBV21-1 | CASSKGRTGLDGYTF | TGTGCCAGCAGCAAAGGGCGGACAGGGCTGGACGGCTACACCTTC
TRBD1 | TRBJ1-1 | TRBV19 | CASSIRGQPNTEAFF | TGTGCCAGTAGTATAAGGGGACAGCCCAACACTGAAGCTTTCTTT
NA | TRBJ1-6 | TRBV13 | CASSSVSVYNSPLHF | TGTGCCAGCAGCTCCGTATCCGTCTATAATTCACCCCTCCACTTT
NA | TRBJ2-6 | TRBV5-4 | CASLRGTGSGANVLTF | TGTGCCAGCTTGCGAGGTACAGGGTCTGGGGCCAACGTCCTGACTTTC
NA | TRBJ1-2 | TRBV4-2 | CASSQDARPGFGYTF | TGTGCCAGCAGCCAAGATGCACGACCGGGGTTCGGCTACACCTTC
TRBD1 | TRBJ1-2 | TRBV4-3 | CASSQGGTGYYGYTF | TGCGCCAGCAGCCAAGGCGGGACAGGGTACTATGGCTACACCTTC
NA | TRBJ1-2 | TRBV7-8 | CASSVTRAVNYGYTF | TGTGCCAGCAGCGTTACCAGGGCAGTTAACTATGGCTACACCTTC
NA | TRBJ2-7 | TRBV5-1 | CASTPSYEQYF | TGCGCCAGCACCCCATCCTACGAGCAGTACTTC
TRBD1 | TRBJ1-2 | TRBV6-5 | CASKIQGARGYTF | TGTGCCAGCAAAATACAGGGGGCGCGAGGCTACACCTTC
NA | TRBJ2-5 | TRBV7-9 | CASNPGGRQETQYF | TGTGCCAGCAACCCGGGGGGCAGACAAGAGACCCAGTACTTC
NA | TRBJ1-1 | TRBV18 | CASSPFSQEAFF | TGTGCCAGCTCACCATTTTCCCAGGAAGCTTTCTTT
TRBD2 | TRBJ2-1 | TRBV6-4 | CASSESGGGTDNEQFF | TGTGCCAGCAGTGAGAGCGGCGGGGGGACCGACAATGAGCAGTTCTTC
NA | TRBJ2-1 | TRBV6-6 | CASSYGAPNEQFF | TGTGCCAGCAGTTACGGGGCTCCCAATGAGCAGTTCTTC
TRBD2 | TRBJ2-7 | TRBV30 | CAWSSPLAVSGEQYF | TGTGCCTGGAGTTCCCCACTAGCGGTCTCGGGAGAGCAGTACTTC
TRBD2 | TRBJ2-7 | TRBV5-4 | CASSIRAGGYEQYF | TGTGCCAGCAGCATCCGAGCGGGAGGCTACGAGCAGTACTTC
NA | TRBJ1-5 | TRBV2 | CASSLGGGSNQPQHF | TGTGCCAGCAGTCTGGGGGGGGGCAGCAATCAGCCCCAGCATTTT
NA | TRBJ1-6 | TRBV6-5 | CASSYSEGGSPLHF | TGTGCCAGCAGTTACTCGGAGGGTGGTTCACCCCTCCACTTT
TRBD1 | TRBJ1-4 | TRBV9 | CASSVRGDRANEKLFF | TGTGCCAGCAGCGTAAGGGGGGACAGGGCAAATGAAAAACTGTTTTTT
NA | TRBJ2-3 | TRBV5-1 | CASRQADTQYF | TGCGCCAGCAGACAGGCAGATACGCAGTATTTT
NA | TRBJ2-7 | TRBV7-3 | CASSLGRDSRSYEQYF | TGTGCCAGCAGCTTGGGGCGGGACAGCCGCTCCTACGAGCAGTACTTC
TRBD2 | TRBJ2-7 | TRBV7-8 | CASSPGTRASEQYF | TGTGCCAGCAGCCCTGGGACTAGAGCAAGCGAGCAGTACTTC
NA | TRBJ2-5 | TRBV4-3 | CASSQDRSAWTPRDETQYF | TGCGCCAGCAGCCAAGATAGGAGTGCGTGGACTCCCCGGGATGAGACCCAGTACTTC
TRBD2 | TRBJ2-3 | TRBV12-5 | CASGDGRADTQYF | TGTGCTAGTGGTGACGGGAGGGCAGATACGCAGTATTTT
NA | TRBJ1-2 | TRBV18 | CASSPFRQDGYTF | TGTGCCAGCTCACCTTTCCGGCAGGATGGCTACACCTTC
TRBD2 | TRBJ2-7 | TRBV6-1 | CASTVSGGAPYEQYF | TGTGCCAGCACCGTGAGCGGGGGGGCCCCCTACGAGCAGTACTTC
NA | TRBJ1-4 | TRBV28 | CASSPDQGGREKLFF | TGTGCCAGCAGTCCAGACCAGGGCGGTCGCGAAAAACTGTTTTTT
NA | TRBJ1-2 | TRBV7-9 | CASSLEGVGHYTF | TGTGCCAGCAGCTTAGAGGGGGTCGGACACTACACCTTC
TRBD1 | TRBJ1-6 | TRBV4-2 | CASSPLGQGVNSPLHF | TGTGCCAGCAGCCCGTTAGGACAGGGAGTAAATTCACCCCTCCACTTT